Listed here are 18 T cell receptor beta chains from one sample, sequenced in a study of T-cell reconstitution after alpha-beta-depleted transplantation in children. Preparation of the TCRbeta library used unique molecular identifiers. TCRdb re-called the PCR reads with MiXCR, one entry per CDR3 protein. The table lists hundreds of thousands of distinct CDR3 sequences, about 16% of them singletons, with roughly 27% in the top ten. The sample consisted of PBMCs, mostly from graft donor cells, taken 360 days after TCRalphabeta/CD19-depleted stem cell transplant. The receptors shown here come from a boy in the first two years of life who had a stem cell transplant for Wiskott-Aldrich syndrome, so the T cells may come from the graft donor.

The rearrangement links TRBV15 to TRBJ2-1, with D perhaps given as TRBD1 or TRBD2 (6 bases each). Trimming took off 5 bases at V and 8 bases at J, with 25 bases between the two ends. Germline CDR1 reads LNHNV; CDR2 reads YYDKDF (reference sequence). CDR3 length: 17 residues. The CDR3 loop is CATSPRGGSFSRDEQFF. The CDR3 DNA reads TGTGCCACCAGCCCTAGAGGGGGGTCCTTTTCTAGGGATGAGCAGTTCTTC.

V usage is TRBV6-5 and J usage is TRBJ1-1; D uncertain. This CDR3 comprises 14 residues. Germline CDR1 is MNHEY and CDR2 is SVGAGI. Trimming pared 0 bases from V and 6 bases from J, leaving 11 bases between. The CDR3 DNA is TGTGCCAGCAGTTACTCGACGACAACCTCTGAAGCTTTCTTT. Amino acids: CASSYSTTTSEAFF.

The J gene is TRBJ2-7, the V gene TRBV5-1, with D possibly being TRBD1 (6 bases). Trimming took 0 bases from V and 4 from J, leaving 8 bases between them. The CDR3 consists of 13 residues. From germline, CDR1 is SGHRS and CDR2 YFSETQ. DNA of the CDR3: TGCGCCAGCAGCTTGGGGGACAATTACGAGCAGTACTTC. This encodes CASSLGDNYEQYF.

This clonotype was picked up a small number of times. The V call is TRBV6-5, the J call TRBJ1-2; D is ambiguous. Germline CDR1 reads MNHEY; CDR2 reads SVGAGI. V shed 0 bases and J shed 2 bases, with 10 bases lying between them. CDR3 length: 15 amino acids. Here the CDR3 DNA reads TGTGCCAGCAGTTACTCGAGTTATGGAAACTATGGCTACACCTTC. The encoded protein is CASSYSSYGNYGYTF.

This clonotype showed up just a few times. This chain links TRBV14 with TRBJ2-2; TRBD1 matches 9 bases. Looked up from germline, CDR1 is SGHDN and CDR2 is FVKESK. Losses at the gene ends were 3 bases for V and 11 bases for J; bases not matched to a gene: 16. This CDR3 spans 17 amino acids. The CDR3 is CASSHRHPGQGRGELFF. CDR3 nucleotide sequence: TGTGCCAGCAGCCACCGACACCCGGGACAGGGAAGAGGAGAGCTGTTTTTT.

The chain employs TRBV15 and TRBJ2-3; 8 bases match TRBD2. Germline V lookup: CDR1 LNHNV, CDR2 YYDKDF (reference sequence). The CDR3 runs to 15 residues. V gave up 3 bases and J gave up 3 bases; unmatched junction bases: 5. CDR3 in amino acids: CATSRGLDVTDTQYF. The CDR3 nucleotides read TGTGCCACCAGCAGGGGACTAGATGTTACAGATACGCAGTATTTT.

This clonotype came up many times. J is TRBJ1-1 and V is TRBV5-1; 10 bases map to TRBD1. The germline V gene encodes CDR1 SGHRS and CDR2 YFSETQ. The CDR3 is 15 amino acids. With 0 bases clipped from V and 5 bases from J, the junction kept 4 bases outside the gene matches. In nucleotides, the CDR3 is TGCGCCAGCAGCTTGGACGGGACAGGGGTAACTGAAGCTTTCTTT. Translating it yields CASSLDGTGVTEAFF.

The CDR3 spells CASSLVGLWLNQETQYF. The DNA of the CDR3 is TGTGCCAGCAGCTTAGTGGGCCTCTGGTTAAACCAAGAGACCCAGTACTTC. The chain carries TRBV7-2 and TRBJ2-5; no reliable D call. Trimming pared 1 base from V and 0 bases from J, leaving 15 bases between. Germline V gives CDR1 SGHTA, CDR2 FQGNSA. The CDR3 runs 17 residues.

This clonotype was detected a few times. This chain uses TRBV12-3 or TRBV12-4 with TRBJ2-3; the D is unclear. This CDR3 region has 15 residues. Trimming cost V 3 bases and J 2 bases, with 12 bases left between them. Here the CDR3 DNA reads TGTGCCAGCAGTTTTAGGGCTCACAACACAGATACGCAGTATTTT. This gives the protein CASSFRAHNTDTQYF.

This clonotype was seen more than once but under ten times. The chain uses TRBV6-2 or TRBV6-3 and TRBJ2-3, with unresolved D. The CDR3 runs to 11 residues. Germline V gene data show CDR1 as MNHEY and CDR2 as SVGEGT. V shed 2 bases and J shed 12 bases, with 9 bases lying between them. CDR3 coding DNA: TGTGCCAGCAGTTACCCGTCTATTCAGTATTTT. Protein product: CASSYPSIQYF.

This clonotype turned up a few times. V is TRBV27 and J is TRBJ2-7; D not resolved. V was shortened by 6 bases and J by 2 bases, with 14 bases between the two germline ends. The germline V gene has CDR1 MNHEY and CDR2 SMNVEV (reference sequence). There are 14 residues in the CDR3. The CDR3 DNA reads TGTGCCAGCAGGTCCACAGCGCTTCCCTACGAGCAGTACTTC. Protein product: CASRSTALPYEQYF.

The chain employs TRBV5-1 and TRBJ1-5, with D possibly being TRBD1 (6 bases). Germline CDR1 reads SGHRS; CDR2 reads YFSETQ. V gave up 0 bases and J gave up 1 base, with 8 bases separating them. The CDR3 extends over 15 amino acids. CDR3 amino acids: CASSLAGTSNQPQHF. CDR3 in DNA: TGCGCCAGCAGCTTGGCGGGGACAAGCAATCAGCCCCAGCATTTT.

In its sample, this clonotype was seen a few times. The CDR3: CASSQITGGSMEKLFF. The DNA for the CDR3 is TGTGCCAGCAGCCAGATAACAGGGGGCAGTATGGAAAAACTGTTTTTT. The V call is TRBV16, the J call TRBJ1-4; 9 nucleotides align to TRBD1. V trimming: 3 bases; J trimming: 8 bases; junction bases outside the gene matches: 10. This CDR3 contains 16 residues. The germline CDR1 and CDR2 sequences are KGHSY and FQNENV.

This clonotype was seen once. V usage is TRBV4-1 and J usage is TRBJ1-4, with D hard to call. CDR1 MGHRA and CDR2 YSYEKL come from the germline V gene. V dropped 4 bases and J dropped 0 bases, with 6 bases sitting between them. The CDR3 loop spans 14 amino acids. CDR3 coding DNA: TGCGCCAGCAGCCGTATTGCAACTAATGAAAAACTGTTTTTT. Translation gives CASSRIATNEKLFF.

V gene TRBV20-1 combines with J gene TRBJ2-2; 16 nucleotides agree with TRBD2. V lost 6 bases and J lost 4; bases outside the gene matches: 8. The V gene's germline CDR1 is DFQATT and CDR2 SNEGSKA (reference sequence). This CDR3 has 17 amino acids. CDR3 protein: CSARGTSGRAGTGELFF. The CDR3 DNA sequence: TGCAGTGCAAGGGGGACTAGCGGGAGGGCGGGCACCGGGGAGCTGTTTTTT.

This clonotype was seen only a few times. The chain links TRBV5-1 to TRBJ2-2, with D perhaps matching TRBD2 (6 bases). The V gene's germline CDR1 is SGHRS and CDR2 YFSETQ. The V gene lost 0 bases and the J gene lost 3 bases, with 12 bases spanning the gap. The CDR3 contains 16 residues. This CDR3 reads CASSLAGASDTGELFF. CDR3 nucleotides: TGCGCCAGCAGCTTGGCCGGGGCTAGCGACACCGGGGAGCTGTTTTTT.

The rearrangement links TRBV11-2 to TRBJ1-1; D is undetermined. Deletions cut 3 bases from V and 1 base from J, with 6 bases between. The CDR3 runs 13 residues. The germline V gene has CDR1 SGHAT and CDR2 FQNNGV. CDR3 DNA sequence: TGTGCCAGCAGCTTGGACTGGAACACTGAAGCTTTCTTT. This codes for CASSLDWNTEAFF. The complete variable domain, with remaining parts taken from reference TRBV11-2 and TRBJ1-1, reads EAGVAQSPRYKIIEKRQSVAFWCNPISGHATLYWYQQILGQGPKLLIQFQNNGVVDDSQLPKDRFSAERLKGVDSTLKIQPAKLEDSAVYLCASSLDWNTEAFFGQGTRLTVV.

In this sample, this clonotype turned up a few times. The CDR3 sequence is CASSLFDYYSNQPQHF. The CDR3 DNA sequence: TGTGCCAGCAGTTTATTCGATTACTATAGCAATCAGCCCCAGCATTTT. This chain connects TRBV28 to TRBJ1-5, with D unclear. The CDR3 loop spans 16 amino acids. V lost 1 base and J 0 bases, leaving 10 bases between the germline ends. Looked up from germline, CDR1 is MDHEN and CDR2 is SYDVKM.